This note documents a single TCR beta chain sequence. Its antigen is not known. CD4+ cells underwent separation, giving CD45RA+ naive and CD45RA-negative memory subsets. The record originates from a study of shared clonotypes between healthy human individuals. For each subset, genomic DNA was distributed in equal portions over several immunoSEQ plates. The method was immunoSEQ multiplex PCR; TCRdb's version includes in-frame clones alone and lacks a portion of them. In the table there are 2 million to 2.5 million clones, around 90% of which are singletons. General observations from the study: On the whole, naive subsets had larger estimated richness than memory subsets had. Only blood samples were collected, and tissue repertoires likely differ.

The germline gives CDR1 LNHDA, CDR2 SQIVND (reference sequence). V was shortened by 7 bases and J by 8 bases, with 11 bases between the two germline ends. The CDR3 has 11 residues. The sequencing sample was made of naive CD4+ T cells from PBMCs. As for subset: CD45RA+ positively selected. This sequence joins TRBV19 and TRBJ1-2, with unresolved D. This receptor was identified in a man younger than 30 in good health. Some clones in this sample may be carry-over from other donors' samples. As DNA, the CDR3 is TGTGCCAGTACCACGCGGCTGGGCTACACCTTC. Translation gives CASTTRLGYTF.